These 26 T cell receptor beta chains came from one sample sequenced in a study of T cells in tumors after PD-1 blockade. Produced via immunoSEQ multiplex PCR; TCRdb's table is partial and in-frame only. Among 15,000 or so clones listed, about 80% were seen once. The sample was PBMCs, taken after anti-PD-1 treatment. The receptor set was obtained from a human donor with basal cell carcinoma.

The V call is TRBV29-1, the J call TRBJ2-1, with D unresolved. The germline CDR1 and CDR2 sequences are SQVTM and ANQGSEA. V lost 7 bases, J lost 4 bases, and 5 bases lay in between. CDR3 length: 10 amino acids. In nucleotides, the CDR3 is TGCAGCGCCCGGTACAATGAGCAGTTCTTC. It translates to CSARYNEQFF.

This sequence joins TRBV9 and TRBJ2-3; possibly TRBD1 or TRBD2 for D (5 bases each). The V gene lost 7 bases and the J gene lost 2 bases, with 20 bases spanning the gap. The germline CDR1 and CDR2 sequences are SGDLS and YYNGEE. The CDR3 runs 16 residues. The CDR3 coding sequence is TGTGCCAGCCGGACCCGGGGCTCCTGGGCCACAGATACGCAGTATTTT. This translates into CASRTRGSWATDTQYF.

The sample holds a few counts of this clone. In DNA, the CDR3 is TGTGCCAGCAGCCGCAGTTATGGCTACACCTTC. This gives the protein CASSRSYGYTF. This chain uses TRBV7-9 with TRBJ1-2; no clear D. The V gene's germline CDR1 is SEHNR and CDR2 FQNEAQ (reference sequence). The CDR3 runs 11 residues. Trimming took off 5 bases at V and 5 bases at J, with 6 bases between the two ends.

The chain couples TRBV19 to TRBJ2-3; 8 bases map to TRBD1. After removal of 2 bases from V and 3 bases from J, the junction contained 10 bases not matched to a gene. This CDR3 is 17 amino acids long. Germline-derived CDR1 and CDR2 are LNHDA and SQIVND (reference sequence). CDR3 bases: TGTGCCAGTAGTATACGATCCCAGGGGGCGCTTACAGATACGCAGTATTTT. This sequence encodes CASSIRSQGALTDTQYF.

This clone has more than one count but fewer than ten. The junction does not match germline at one end; this may be a read error. In the same sample, other DNA sequences code for this CDR3. V and J are TRBV2 and TRBJ2-1; weak D call: TRBD2 (7 bases). This CDR3 has 19 residues. Germline lookup yields CDR1 SNHLY and CDR2 FYNNEI. The CDR3 nucleotides read TGTCCCAGCTGTGACGGGTGGGCGGGGGCGGGGAGCTCCTACAATGAGCAGTTCTTC. Protein product: CPSCDGWAGAGSSYNEQFF.

This clone was seen only once. The chain couples TRBV7-9 to TRBJ2-5; 7 bases align to TRBD1. CDR1 and CDR2 from the germline V gene are SEHNR and FQNEAQ (reference sequence). Trimming at V came to 1 base and at J to 2 bases, leaving 4 bases not matched to a gene. The CDR3 spans 15 residues. This CDR3 reads CASSLVTTGQETQYF. As DNA, the CDR3 is TGTGCCAGCAGCTTAGTCACGACAGGGCAAGAGACCCAGTACTTC. Drawing the rest from reference TRBV7-9 and TRBJ2-5, the complete variable domain is DTGVSQNPRHKITKRGQNVTFRCDPISEHNRLYWYRQTLGQGPEFLTYFQNEAQLEKSRLLSDRFSAERPKGSFSTLEIQRTEQGDSAMYLCASSLVTTGQETQYFGPGTRLLVL.

The V gene is TRBV7-3, the J gene TRBJ2-2; the match to TRBD2 covers 8 bases. The V gene's germline CDR1 is SGHTA and CDR2 FQGTGA. The V gene end was trimmed by 1 base and the J gene end by 5 bases; junction bases not matched to a gene: 3. This CDR3 comprises 15 residues. The CDR3 nucleotides read TGTGCCAGCAGCTTAAAGTTAGCGGGGACCGGGGAGCTGTTTTTT. This gives the protein CASSLKLAGTGELFF.

The chain joins TRBV15 to TRBJ1-5; TRBD1 might be the D (5 bases). Germline assignment: CDR1 LNHNV and CDR2 YYDKDF (reference sequence). V was pared by 4 bases and J by 7 bases, with 17 bases between. The CDR3 covers 15 residues. The CDR3 DNA follows: TGTGCCACCAGCACGAGGTTGGGGGTGAGCCAGCCCCAGCATTTT. Translated, it gives CATSTRLGVSQPQHF.

This chain uses TRBV27 with TRBJ1-4; perhaps TRBD1 as D (6 bases). V lost 3 bases, J lost 3 bases, and 11 bases lay in between. The CDR3 extends over 15 amino acids. Germline CDR1 reads MNHEY; CDR2 reads SMNVEV (reference sequence). CDR3 sequence: CASSFSWGPNEKLFF. CDR3 in DNA: TGTGCCAGCAGTTTTTCTTGGGGGCCTAATGAAAAACTGTTTTTT.

This clone is large. The V call is TRBV6-5, the J call TRBJ2-7; D is unclear. The CDR3 loop spans 14 amino acids. The germline V gene has CDR1 MNHEY and CDR2 SVGAGI. V was clipped by 10 bases and J by 12 bases, with 28 bases between them. The CDR3 DNA reads as TGTGCCACCCGCACACCCAATTTGGTACCGGCGCTGTACTTC. It is translated as CATRTPNLVPALYF.

This rearrangement joins TRBV11-3 to TRBJ2-3; possibly TRBD1 or TRBD2 for D (5 bases each). Trimming cost V 2 bases and J 1 base, with 7 bases left between them. Germline V gene lookup returns CDR1 SGHNT and CDR2 YENEEA. The CDR3 runs 14 residues. CDR3 loop: CASSLLGGTDTQYF. CDR3 coding DNA: TGTGCCAGCAGCTTATTGGGGGGCACAGATACGCAGTATTTT.

V is TRBV19 and J is TRBJ1-1, with D hard to call. The CDR3 contains 11 residues. Looked up from germline, CDR1 is LNHDA and CDR2 is SQIVND (reference sequence). Trimming left V 7 bases short and J 5 bases short, with 8 bases between. In nucleotides, the CDR3 is TGTGCCAGTATGAGTACTACTGAAGCTTTCTTT. Its protein product is CASMSTTEAFF. The variable domain in full, completed from reference TRBV19 and TRBJ1-1, reads DGGITQSPKYLFRKEGQNVTLSCEQNLNHDAMYWYRQDPGQGLRLIYYSQIVNDFQKGDIAEGYSVSREKKESFPLTVTSAQKNPTAFYLCASMSTTEAFFGQGTRLTVV.

V is TRBV18 and J is TRBJ1-4, with 9 bases lining up with TRBD1. The germline V gene encodes CDR1 KGHSH and CDR2 LQKENI. The CDR3 extends over 15 amino acids. J was trimmed by 8 bases and V by 3 bases; bases with no gene match: 7. This CDR3 is CASSPNRGQREKLFF. CDR3 in DNA: TGTGCCAGCTCACCCAACAGGGGGCAACGAGAAAAACTGTTTTTT.

The CDR3: CASSLAGRYYTEAFF. The CDR3 DNA reads TGTGCCAGCAGCTTAGCCGGTCGTTACTACACTGAAGCTTTCTTT. This sequence joins TRBV7-9 and TRBJ1-1; D gene unclear. The CDR3 length is 15 residues. V lost 0 bases and J 3 bases, leaving 11 bases between the germline ends. Germline CDR1 and CDR2: SEHNR and FQNEAQ (reference sequence).

The chain links TRBV4-1 to TRBJ2-3; D is possibly TRBD1 (6 bases). Germline V gives CDR1 MGHRA, CDR2 YSYEKL. Trimming left V 1 base short and J 6 bases short, with 14 bases between. The CDR3 length is 15 residues. The CDR3 here is CASSQGGTRRDTQYF. The CDR3 nucleotides are TGCGCCAGCAGCCAAGGGGGGACACGGCGGGATACGCAGTATTTT.

This chain joins TRBV7-9 and TRBJ1-1; 9 nucleotides match TRBD1. Germline lookup yields CDR1 SEHNR and CDR2 FQNEAQ (reference sequence). This CDR3 has 16 residues. V shed 3 bases, J shed 6 bases, and the junction held 11 bases outside the gene matches. CDR3 region: CASSLTPGQGVAEAFF. The CDR3 DNA reads TGTGCCAGCAGCTTGACACCGGGACAGGGTGTCGCTGAAGCTTTCTTT.

This rearrangement joins TRBV15 to TRBJ1-1; no clear D gene. Germline CDR1 and CDR2: LNHNV and YYDKDF (reference sequence). CDR3 size: 13 residues. V was cut by 3 bases and J by 1 base, with 6 bases left in between. The CDR3 DNA reads as TGTGCCACCAGCAGGGTTAAGAACACTGAAGCTTTCTTT. It is translated as CATSRVKNTEAFF.

The chain combines TRBV2 with TRBJ2-3; TRBD1 matches at 8 bases. This CDR3 spans 13 amino acids. The V gene end was trimmed by 6 bases and the J gene end by 6 bases; junction bases not matched to a gene: 5. The germline V gene has CDR1 SNHLY and CDR2 FYNNEI. In DNA, the CDR3 is TGTGCCAGCAGGAGACAGGGGCGGGATACGCAGTATTTT. Its protein is CASRRQGRDTQYF.

This clone was picked up a small number of times. The V and J genes are TRBV27 and TRBJ1-6; D might be TRBD1 (5 bases). The CDR3 spans 13 residues. Trimming stripped 5 bases from V and 7 bases from J, with 9 bases between. CDR1 and CDR2 from the germline V gene are MNHEY and SMNVEV (reference sequence). CDR3 loop: CASSPYRNSPLHF. The CDR3 coding sequence is TGTGCCAGCAGTCCCTACAGGAATTCACCCCTCCACTTT.

The CDR3 nucleotides are TGCAGCGTGGGACAGGGGACGAACTATGGCTACACCTTC. Translating it yields CSVGQGTNYGYTF. The genes are TRBV29-1 and TRBJ1-2; 10 bases match TRBD1. V trimming: 6 bases; J trimming: 2 bases; junction bases outside the gene matches: 3. CDR1 is SQVTM and CDR2 is ANQGSEA in the germline V gene. There are 13 residues in the CDR3.

The rearrangement uses TRBV27 and TRBJ2-3, with 13 bases identical to TRBD2. The J segment lost 5 bases and the V segment lost 3 bases, leaving 8 bases of the junction unmatched. The V gene's germline CDR1 is MNHEY and CDR2 SMNVEV (reference sequence). The CDR3 covers 17 residues. The CDR3 loop reads CASSFRLAGGEGDTQYF. The DNA for the CDR3 is TGTGCCAGCAGTTTCCGACTAGCGGGAGGCGAGGGAGATACGCAGTATTTT.

The V and J genes are TRBV5-4 and TRBJ2-3, with TRBD2 identical over 11 bases. The junction had 5 bases not matched to a gene; V was cut back by 4 bases and J by 4 bases. In germline, CDR1 is SGHNT, CDR2 YYREEE (reference sequence). The CDR3 is 15 amino acids. The CDR3 bases are TGTGCCAGCAGCCCGCGGACTAGCGGGCCAGATACGCAGTATTTT. Amino acid sequence: CASSPRTSGPDTQYF.

The CDR3 sequence is CASSPGLANTGELFF. In DNA form, the CDR3 reads TGTGCCAGCAGCCCGGGACTAGCGAACACCGGGGAGCTGTTTTTT. This chain joins TRBV6-5 and TRBJ2-2; 8 positions agree with TRBD2. The V segment lost 6 bases and the J segment 0 bases; nucleotides outside the gene matches: 3. Germline V gene data show CDR1 as MNHEY and CDR2 as SVGAGI. CDR3 size: 15 residues.

To note about this clone: In the same sample, other DNA sequences code for this CDR3. V gene TRBV2 combines with J gene TRBJ2-1; TRBD2 might be the D (7 bases). Germline V gene lookup returns CDR1 SNHLY and CDR2 FYNNEI. The CDR3 runs 19 residues. This CDR3 reads CPTCYGGAGVGSSYNEQFF. The CDR3 DNA sequence: TGTCCCACCTGTTATGGGGGGGCGGGGGTGGGGAGCTCCTACAATGAGCAGTTCTTC.

V usage is TRBV19 and J usage is TRBJ2-7, with TRBD1 matching over 9 bases. Trimming took 4 bases from V and 6 from J; bases not matched to a gene: 7. The CDR3 length is 14 residues. Germline lookup yields CDR1 LNHDA and CDR2 SQIVND (reference sequence). For the CDR3, the DNA is TGTGCCAGTAGTACCCCGGGACAGGGAAGCGAGCAGTACTTC. It codes for CASSTPGQGSEQYF.

This chain's CDR3 is CASSSTSQGTDTQYF. The CDR3 nucleotides are TGTGCCAGCAGCAGCACATCACAAGGCACAGATACGCAGTATTTT. This rearrangement joins TRBV5-4 to TRBJ2-3; D is unclear. Germline assignment: CDR1 SGHNT and CDR2 YYREEE (reference sequence). Trimming cost V 4 bases and J 1 base, with 13 bases left between them. This CDR3 is built from 15 residues.